The rows below give T cell receptor beta chains drawn from one sample of a study of metastatic and nonmetastatic thyroid tumors. MiXCR re-clonotyped the PCR reads for TCRdb. The sample yields almost 35,000 clones, about 15% seen once. Specimen: blood. All receptors derive from a female donor with papillary thyroid cancer or a benign thyroid nodule (not recorded which). Some clones in this sample may be carry-over from other donors' samples. Each CDR3 is given without its conserved first and last residue. D genes are given only for firm matches.

V gene	D gene	J gene	CDR3 protein
TRBV28	NA	TRBJ1-5	ASSSLAGSFNQPQH
TRBV5-6	NA	TRBJ1-2	ASSPWETVNYGYT
TRBV6-1	NA	TRBJ1-5	ASSEGRGPQH
TRBV20-1	TRBD2	TRBJ2-7	SAPGLAAYEQY
TRBV28	NA	TRBJ1-1	ASRPGHYTEAF
TRBV20-1	TRBD2	TRBJ2-1	SAPGLAANEQF
TRBV6-4	NA	TRBJ2-3	ASSDGEGTDTQY
TRBV5-4	NA	TRBJ2-1	ASSWGGTYNEQF
TRBV5-5	NA	TRBJ2-2	ASSLEGHNTGELF
TRBV7-8	NA	TRBJ2-5	ASSFAGWRQETQY
TRBV12-3/TRBV12-4	TRBD1	TRBJ2-7	ASILALGGDQY
TRBV18	TRBD2	TRBJ2-1	ASSLSGGFWNEQF
TRBV5-1	NA	TRBJ1-4	ASKQQPTNEKLF
TRBV20-1	TRBD2	TRBJ2-3	SARVAGVGTDTQY
TRBV6-1	NA	TRBJ1-2	ASSEGIGVGYGYT
TRBV30	NA	TRBJ2-7	AWRRGGEQY
TRBV28	NA	TRBJ2-7	ASSLPTTASYEQY
TRBV24-1	NA	TRBJ1-2	ATSQGKKGYT
TRBV30	NA	TRBJ1-3	ACGSSGNTIY
TRBV10-2	TRBD2	TRBJ2-3	ASIDLTSGGDTQY
TRBV6-1	NA	TRBJ2-7	ASRNRDGATHEQY
TRBV15	NA	TRBJ2-2	ATSRDLGRELF
TRBV7-3	NA	TRBJ2-1	ASSSGAYNEQF
TRBV5-1	NA	TRBJ2-5	ASRTTGSWETQY
TRBV2	NA	TRBJ1-4	ASSGGS
TRBV20-1	NA	TRBJ1-4	SAIWDPEKLF
TRBV19	TRBD1	TRBJ1-2	ASSIYQGAFDGYT
TRBV3-1	NA	TRBJ2-7	ASSQVAGSKYEQY
TRBV28	NA	TRBJ2-1	ASSLEALSSYNEQF
TRBV10-1	NA	TRBJ2-1	ASSEDAHLDEQF